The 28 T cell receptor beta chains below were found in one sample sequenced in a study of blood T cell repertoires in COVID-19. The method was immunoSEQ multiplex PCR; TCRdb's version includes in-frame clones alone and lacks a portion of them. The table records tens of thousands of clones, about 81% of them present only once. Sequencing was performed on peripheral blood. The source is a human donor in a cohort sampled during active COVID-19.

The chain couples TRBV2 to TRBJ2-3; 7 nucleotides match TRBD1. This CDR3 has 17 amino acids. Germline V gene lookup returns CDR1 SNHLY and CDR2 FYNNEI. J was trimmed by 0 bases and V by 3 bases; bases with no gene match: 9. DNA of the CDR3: TGTGCCAGCAGTGATCCCGGACAGGCGCCAAGCACAGATACGCAGTATTTT. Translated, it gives CASSDPGQAPSTDTQYF.

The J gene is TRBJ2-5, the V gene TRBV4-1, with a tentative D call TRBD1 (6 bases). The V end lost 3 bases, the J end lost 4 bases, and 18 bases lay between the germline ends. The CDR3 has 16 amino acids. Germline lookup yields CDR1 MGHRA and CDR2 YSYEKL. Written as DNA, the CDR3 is TGCGCCAGCAGCCAGACAGGACTGCCCCAGGGAGAGACCCAGTACTTC. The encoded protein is CASSQTGLPQGETQYF.

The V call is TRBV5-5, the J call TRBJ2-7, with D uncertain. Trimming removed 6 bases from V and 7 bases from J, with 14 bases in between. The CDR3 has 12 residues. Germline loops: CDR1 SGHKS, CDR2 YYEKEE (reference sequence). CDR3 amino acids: CASTSRQDEQYF. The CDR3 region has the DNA TGTGCCAGCACCTCCCGGCAGGATGAGCAGTACTTC.

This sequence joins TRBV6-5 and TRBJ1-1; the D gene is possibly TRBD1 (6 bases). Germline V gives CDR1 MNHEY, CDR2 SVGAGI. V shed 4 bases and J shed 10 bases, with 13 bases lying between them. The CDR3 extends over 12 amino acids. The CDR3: CASSSQGPAAFF. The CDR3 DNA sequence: TGTGCCAGCAGTTCTCAGGGGCCCGCAGCTTTCTTT.

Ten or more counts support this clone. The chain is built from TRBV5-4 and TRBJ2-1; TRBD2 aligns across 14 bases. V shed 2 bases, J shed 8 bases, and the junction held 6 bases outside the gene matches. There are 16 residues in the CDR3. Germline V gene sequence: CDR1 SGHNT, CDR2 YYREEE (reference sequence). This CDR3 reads CASSFIPGLAGDEQFF. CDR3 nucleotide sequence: TGTGCCAGCAGCTTTATACCGGGACTAGCGGGAGATGAGCAGTTCTTC.

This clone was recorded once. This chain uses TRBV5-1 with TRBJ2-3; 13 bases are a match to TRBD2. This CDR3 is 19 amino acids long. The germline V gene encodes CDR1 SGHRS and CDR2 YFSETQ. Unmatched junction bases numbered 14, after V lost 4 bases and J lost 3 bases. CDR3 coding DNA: TGCGCCAGCAGCCCTGGGACTAGCGGGATCCCAAAACCAACAGATACGCAGTATTTT. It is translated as CASSPGTSGIPKPTDTQYF.

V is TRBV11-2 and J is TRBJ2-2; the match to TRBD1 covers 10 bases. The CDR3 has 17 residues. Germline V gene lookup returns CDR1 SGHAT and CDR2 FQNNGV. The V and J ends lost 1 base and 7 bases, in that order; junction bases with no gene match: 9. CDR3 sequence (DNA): TGTGCCAGCAGCTTAGCCTTGGGGGACAGGGGCGTCGGGGAGCTGTTTTTT. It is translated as CASSLALGDRGVGELFF.

This CDR3 is CASRPGLAADTQYF. CDR3 nucleotides: TGTGCCAGCAGACCGGGACTAGCTGCAGATACGCAGTATTTT. This sequence joins TRBV27 and TRBJ2-3, with 9 bases fitting TRBD2. CDR1 MNHEY and CDR2 SMNVEV come from the germline V gene (reference sequence). J lost 4 bases, V lost 6 bases, and 5 bases had no gene match. CDR3 length: 14 residues.

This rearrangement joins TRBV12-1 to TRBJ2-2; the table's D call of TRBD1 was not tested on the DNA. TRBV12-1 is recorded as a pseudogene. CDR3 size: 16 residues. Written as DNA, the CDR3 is TGTGCCAGCAGCTCCCCAGGGGGCATTCGGACCGGGGAGCTGTTTTTT. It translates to CASSSPGGIRTGELFF.

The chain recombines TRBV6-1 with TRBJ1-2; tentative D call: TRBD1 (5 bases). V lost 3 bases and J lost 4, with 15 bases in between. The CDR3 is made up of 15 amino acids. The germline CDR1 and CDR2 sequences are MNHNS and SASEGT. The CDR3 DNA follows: TGTGCCAGCAGTGACGCGGGGGTGTCCCTCTATGGCTACACCTTC. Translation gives CASSDAGVSLYGYTF.

CDR3 protein: CASSGILAGGLTDTQYF. For the CDR3, the DNA is TGTGCCAGCAGTGGTATACTAGCGGGAGGGCTCACAGATACGCAGTATTTT. The rearrangement uses TRBV6-1 and TRBJ2-3, with 13 nucleotides matching TRBD2. This CDR3 is 17 amino acids long. Germline CDR1 is MNHNS and CDR2 is SASEGT. Trimming cost V 4 bases and J 2 bases; bases outside gene matches: 6.

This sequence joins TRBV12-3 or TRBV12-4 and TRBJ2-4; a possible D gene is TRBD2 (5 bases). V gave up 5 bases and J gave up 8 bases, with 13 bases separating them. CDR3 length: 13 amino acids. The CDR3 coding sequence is TGTGCCAGCAGTACCCATAGCGTGGACATTCAGTACTTC. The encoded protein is CASSTHSVDIQYF.

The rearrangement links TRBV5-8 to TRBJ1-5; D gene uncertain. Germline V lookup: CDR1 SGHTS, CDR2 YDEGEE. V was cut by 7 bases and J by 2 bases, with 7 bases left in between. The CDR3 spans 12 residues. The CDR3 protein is CASREGNQPQHF. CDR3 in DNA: TGTGCCAGCCGGGAGGGCAATCAGCCCCAGCATTTT.

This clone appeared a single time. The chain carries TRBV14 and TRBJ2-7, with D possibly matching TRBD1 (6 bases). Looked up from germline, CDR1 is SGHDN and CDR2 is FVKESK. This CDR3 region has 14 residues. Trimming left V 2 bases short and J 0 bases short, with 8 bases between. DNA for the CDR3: TGTGCCAGCAGCCAACGACAGGCCTCCTACGAGCAGTACTTC. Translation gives CASSQRQASYEQYF. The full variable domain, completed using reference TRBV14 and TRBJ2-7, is EAGVTQFPSHSVIEKGQTVTLRCDPISGHDNLYWYRRVMGKEIKFLLHFVKESKQDESGMPNNRFLAERTGGTYSTLKVQPAELEDSGVYFCASSQRQASYEQYFGPGTRLTVT.

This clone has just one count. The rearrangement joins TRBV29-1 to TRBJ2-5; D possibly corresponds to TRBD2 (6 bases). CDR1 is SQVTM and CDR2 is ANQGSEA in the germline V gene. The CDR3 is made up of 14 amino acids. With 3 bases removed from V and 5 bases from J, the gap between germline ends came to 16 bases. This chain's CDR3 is CSVEVAGQGETQYF. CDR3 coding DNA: TGCAGCGTTGAGGTGGCGGGGCAAGGGGAGACCCAGTACTTC.

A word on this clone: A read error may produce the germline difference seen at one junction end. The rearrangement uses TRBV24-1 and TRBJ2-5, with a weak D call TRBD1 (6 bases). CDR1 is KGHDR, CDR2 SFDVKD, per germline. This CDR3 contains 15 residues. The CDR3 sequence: CATRDSTGLGETQYF. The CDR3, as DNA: TGTGCCACCAGAGATTCGACAGGCCTTGGGGAGACCCAGTACTTC.

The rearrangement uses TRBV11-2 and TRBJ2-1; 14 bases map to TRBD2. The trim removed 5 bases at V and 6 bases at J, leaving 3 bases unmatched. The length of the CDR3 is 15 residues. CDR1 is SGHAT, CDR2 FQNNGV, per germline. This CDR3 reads CASSPGLAGANEQFF. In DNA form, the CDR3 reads TGTGCCAGCAGCCCGGGACTAGCGGGGGCCAATGAGCAGTTCTTC.

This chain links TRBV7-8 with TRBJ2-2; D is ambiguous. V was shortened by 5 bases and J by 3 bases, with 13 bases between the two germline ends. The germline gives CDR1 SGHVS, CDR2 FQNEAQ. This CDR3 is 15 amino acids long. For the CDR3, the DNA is TGTGCCAGCAGCCGGACCGCCACAGACACCGGGGAGCTGTTTTTT. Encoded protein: CASSRTATDTGELFF.

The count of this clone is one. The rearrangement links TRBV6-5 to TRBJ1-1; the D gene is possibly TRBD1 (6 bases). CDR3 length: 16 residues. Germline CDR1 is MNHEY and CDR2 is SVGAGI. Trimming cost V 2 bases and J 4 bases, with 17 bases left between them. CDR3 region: CASSYDVTQGSTEAFF. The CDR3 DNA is TGTGCCAGCAGTTACGACGTAACACAGGGATCCACTGAAGCTTTCTTT.

CDR3: CASSTRGGGKEAFF. For the CDR3, the DNA is TGTGCCAGCAGTACCAGGGGCGGGGGGAAAGAAGCTTTCTTT. The chain carries TRBV6-5 and TRBJ1-1, with D possibly being TRBD1 (6 bases). Trimming pared 5 bases from V and 8 bases from J, leaving 18 bases between. The CDR3 runs to 14 residues. Germline assignment: CDR1 MNHEY and CDR2 SVGAGI.

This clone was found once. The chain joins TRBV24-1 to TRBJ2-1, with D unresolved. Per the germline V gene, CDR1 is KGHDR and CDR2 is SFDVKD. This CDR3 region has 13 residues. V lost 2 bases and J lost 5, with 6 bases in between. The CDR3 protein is CATSDYNNNEQFF. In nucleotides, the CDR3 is TGTGCCACCAGTGATTATAATAACAATGAGCAGTTCTTC.

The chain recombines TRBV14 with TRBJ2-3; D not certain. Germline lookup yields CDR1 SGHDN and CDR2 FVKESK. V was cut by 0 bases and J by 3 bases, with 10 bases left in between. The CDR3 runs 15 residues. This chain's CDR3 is CASSQDLRQTDTQYF. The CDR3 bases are TGTGCCAGCAGCCAAGACTTGCGGCAAACAGATACGCAGTATTTT.

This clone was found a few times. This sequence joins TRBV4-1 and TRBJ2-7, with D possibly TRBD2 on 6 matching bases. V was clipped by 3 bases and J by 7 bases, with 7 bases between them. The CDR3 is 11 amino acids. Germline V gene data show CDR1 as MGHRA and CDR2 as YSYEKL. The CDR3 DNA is TGCGCCAGCAGCCATGCGGGAGAGCAGTACTTC. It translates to CASSHAGEQYF.

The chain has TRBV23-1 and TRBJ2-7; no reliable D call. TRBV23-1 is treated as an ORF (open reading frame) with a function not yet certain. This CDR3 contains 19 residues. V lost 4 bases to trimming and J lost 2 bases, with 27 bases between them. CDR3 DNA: TGCGCCAGCAGTCTGTCAGCTTCCGATAAGGAGCGACCAGCCTACGAGCAGTACTTC. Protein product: CASSLSASDKERPAYEQYF.

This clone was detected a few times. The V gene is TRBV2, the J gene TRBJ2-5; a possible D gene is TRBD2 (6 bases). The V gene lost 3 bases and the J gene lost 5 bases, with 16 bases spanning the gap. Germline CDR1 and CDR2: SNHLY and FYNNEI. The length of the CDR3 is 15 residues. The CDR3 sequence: CASSERRARSETQYF. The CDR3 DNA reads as TGTGCCAGCAGTGAGAGGAGGGCGCGGTCGGAGACCCAGTACTTC. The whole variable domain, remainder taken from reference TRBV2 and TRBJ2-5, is EPEVTQTPSHQVTQMGQEVILRCVPISNHLYFYWYRQILGQKVEFLVSFYNNEISEKSEIFDDQFSVERPDGSNFTLKIRSTKLEDSAMYFCASSERRARSETQYFGPGTRLLVL.

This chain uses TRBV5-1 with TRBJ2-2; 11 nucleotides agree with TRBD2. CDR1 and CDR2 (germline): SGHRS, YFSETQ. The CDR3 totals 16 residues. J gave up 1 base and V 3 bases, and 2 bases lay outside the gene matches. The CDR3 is CASSYGLAGNTGELFF. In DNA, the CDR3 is TGCGCCAGCAGCTACGGACTAGCGGGGAACACCGGGGAGCTGTTTTTT.

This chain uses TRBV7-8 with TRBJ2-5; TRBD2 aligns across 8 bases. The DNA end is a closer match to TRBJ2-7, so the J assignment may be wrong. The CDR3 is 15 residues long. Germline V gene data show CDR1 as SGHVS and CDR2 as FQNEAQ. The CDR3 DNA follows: TGTGCCAGCAGCCTTACTAGCGGCGGGACCTACGAGCAGTACTTC. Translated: CASSLTSGGTYEQYF.

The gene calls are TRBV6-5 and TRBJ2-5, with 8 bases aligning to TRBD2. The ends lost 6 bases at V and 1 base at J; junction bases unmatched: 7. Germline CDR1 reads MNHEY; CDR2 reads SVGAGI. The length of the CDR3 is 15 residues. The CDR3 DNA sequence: TGTGCCAGCAGAGCAGCGGGAGCTCTCCAAGAGACCCAGTACTTC. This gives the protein CASRAAGALQETQYF.